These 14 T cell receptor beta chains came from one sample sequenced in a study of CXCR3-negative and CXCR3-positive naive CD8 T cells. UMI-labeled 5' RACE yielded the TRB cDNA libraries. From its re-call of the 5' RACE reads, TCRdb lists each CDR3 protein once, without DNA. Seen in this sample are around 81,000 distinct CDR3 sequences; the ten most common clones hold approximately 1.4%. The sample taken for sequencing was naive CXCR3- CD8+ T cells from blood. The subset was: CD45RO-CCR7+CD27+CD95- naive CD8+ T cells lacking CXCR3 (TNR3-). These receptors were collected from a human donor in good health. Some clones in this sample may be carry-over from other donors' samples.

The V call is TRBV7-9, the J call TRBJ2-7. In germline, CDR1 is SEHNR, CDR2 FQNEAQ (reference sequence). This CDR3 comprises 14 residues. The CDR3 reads CASSPAWESYEQYF.

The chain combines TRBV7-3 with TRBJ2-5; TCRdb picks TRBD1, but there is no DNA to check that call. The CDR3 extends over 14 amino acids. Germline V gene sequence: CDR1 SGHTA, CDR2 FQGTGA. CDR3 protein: CASSLIGRGETQYF.

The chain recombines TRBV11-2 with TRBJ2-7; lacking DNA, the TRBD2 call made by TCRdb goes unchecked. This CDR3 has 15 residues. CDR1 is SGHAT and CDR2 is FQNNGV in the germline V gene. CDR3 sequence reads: CASSTGLAGGDEQYF.

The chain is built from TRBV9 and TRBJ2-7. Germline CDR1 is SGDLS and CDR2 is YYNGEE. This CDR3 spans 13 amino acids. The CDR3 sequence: CASSAGSTYEQYF.

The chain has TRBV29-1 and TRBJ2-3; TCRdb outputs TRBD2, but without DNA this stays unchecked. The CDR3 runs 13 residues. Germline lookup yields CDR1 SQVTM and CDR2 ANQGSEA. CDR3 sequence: CSIREGEVDTQYF.

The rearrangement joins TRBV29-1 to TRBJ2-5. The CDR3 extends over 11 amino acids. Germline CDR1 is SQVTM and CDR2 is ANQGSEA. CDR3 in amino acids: CSVAAQETQYF.

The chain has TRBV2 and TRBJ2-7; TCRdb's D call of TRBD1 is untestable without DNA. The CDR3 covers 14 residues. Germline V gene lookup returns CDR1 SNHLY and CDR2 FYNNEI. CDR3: CASSDPGVRNEQYF.

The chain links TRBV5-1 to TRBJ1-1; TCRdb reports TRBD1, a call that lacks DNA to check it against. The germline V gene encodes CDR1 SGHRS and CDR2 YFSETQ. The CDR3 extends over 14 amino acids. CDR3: CASSWTGGPTEAFF.

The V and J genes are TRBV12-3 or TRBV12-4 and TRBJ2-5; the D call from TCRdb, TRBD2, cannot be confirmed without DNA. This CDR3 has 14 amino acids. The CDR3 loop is CASRPLAGAETQYF.

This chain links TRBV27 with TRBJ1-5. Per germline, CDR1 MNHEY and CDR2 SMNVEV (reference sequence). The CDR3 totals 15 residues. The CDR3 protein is CASSLMGLGNQPQHF.

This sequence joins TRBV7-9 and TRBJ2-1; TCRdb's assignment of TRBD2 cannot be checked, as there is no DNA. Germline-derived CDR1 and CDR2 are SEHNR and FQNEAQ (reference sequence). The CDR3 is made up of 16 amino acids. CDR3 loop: CASSFIAGGSYNEQFF.

The CDR3 is CASSPPAGGPAEQFF. The V gene is TRBV5-6, the J gene TRBJ2-1; there is no DNA to check the TCRdb D call of TRBD2. Germline V lookup: CDR1 SGHDT, CDR2 YYEEEE. CDR3 length: 15 residues. The full variable domain, rest sourced from reference TRBV5-6 and TRBJ2-1, is DAGVTQSPTHLIKTRGQQVTLRCSPKSGHDTVSWYQQALGQGPQFIFQYYEEEERQRGNFPDRFSGHQFPNYSSELNVNALLLGDSALYLCASSPPAGGPAEQFFGPGTRLTVL.

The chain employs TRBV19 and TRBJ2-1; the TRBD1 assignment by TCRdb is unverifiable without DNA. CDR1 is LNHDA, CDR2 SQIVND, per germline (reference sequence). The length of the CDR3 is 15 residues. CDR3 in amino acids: CASSIGDRGPTEQFF.

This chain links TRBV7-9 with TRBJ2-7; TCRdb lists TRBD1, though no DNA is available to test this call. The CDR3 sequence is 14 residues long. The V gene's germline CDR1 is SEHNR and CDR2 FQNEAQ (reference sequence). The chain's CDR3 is CASSGTLYSYEQYF.